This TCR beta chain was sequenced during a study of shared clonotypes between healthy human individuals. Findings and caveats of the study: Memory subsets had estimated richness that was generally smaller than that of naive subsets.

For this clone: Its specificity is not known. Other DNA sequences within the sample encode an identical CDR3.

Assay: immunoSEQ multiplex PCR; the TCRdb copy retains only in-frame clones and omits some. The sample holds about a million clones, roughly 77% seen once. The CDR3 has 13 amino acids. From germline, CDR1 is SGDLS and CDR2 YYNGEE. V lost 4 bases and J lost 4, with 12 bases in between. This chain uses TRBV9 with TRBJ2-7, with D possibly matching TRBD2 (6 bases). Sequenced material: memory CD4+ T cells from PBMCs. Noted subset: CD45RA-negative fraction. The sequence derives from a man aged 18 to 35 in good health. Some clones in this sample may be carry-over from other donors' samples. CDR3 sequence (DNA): TGTGCCAGCAGCCCCGGGACTCAATACGAGCAGTACTTC. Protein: CASSPGTQYEQYF.